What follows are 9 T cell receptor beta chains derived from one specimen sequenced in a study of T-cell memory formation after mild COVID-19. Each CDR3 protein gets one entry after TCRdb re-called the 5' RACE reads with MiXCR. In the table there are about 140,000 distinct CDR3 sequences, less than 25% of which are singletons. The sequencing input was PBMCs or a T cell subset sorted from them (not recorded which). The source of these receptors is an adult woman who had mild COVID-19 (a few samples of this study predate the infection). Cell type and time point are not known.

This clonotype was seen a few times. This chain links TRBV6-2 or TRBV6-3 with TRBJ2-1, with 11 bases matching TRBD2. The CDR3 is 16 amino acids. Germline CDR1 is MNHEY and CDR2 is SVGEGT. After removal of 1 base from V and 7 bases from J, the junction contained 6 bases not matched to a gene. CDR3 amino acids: CASSYLASGRFNEQFF. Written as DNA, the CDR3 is TGTGCCAGCAGTTACTTGGCTAGCGGGAGGTTTAATGAGCAGTTCTTC.

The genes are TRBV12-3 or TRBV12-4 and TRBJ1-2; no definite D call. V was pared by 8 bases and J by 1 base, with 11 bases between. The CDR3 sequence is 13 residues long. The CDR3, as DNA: TGTGCCAGCGGAGGCCCGAATAACTATGGCTACACCTTC. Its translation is CASGGPNNYGYTF.

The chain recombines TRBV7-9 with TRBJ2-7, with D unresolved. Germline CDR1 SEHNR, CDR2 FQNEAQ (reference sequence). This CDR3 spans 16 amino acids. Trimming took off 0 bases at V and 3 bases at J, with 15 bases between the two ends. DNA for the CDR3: TGTGCCAGCAGCTTAGCGGCACCAGGCAGGAGCTACGAGCAGTACTTC. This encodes CASSLAAPGRSYEQYF.

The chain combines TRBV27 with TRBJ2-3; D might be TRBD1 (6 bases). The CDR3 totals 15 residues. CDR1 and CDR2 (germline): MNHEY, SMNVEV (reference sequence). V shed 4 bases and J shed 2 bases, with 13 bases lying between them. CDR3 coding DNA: TGTGCCAGCAGTTCTCCAGGGGCCCCCACAGATACGCAGTATTTT. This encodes CASSSPGAPTDTQYF.

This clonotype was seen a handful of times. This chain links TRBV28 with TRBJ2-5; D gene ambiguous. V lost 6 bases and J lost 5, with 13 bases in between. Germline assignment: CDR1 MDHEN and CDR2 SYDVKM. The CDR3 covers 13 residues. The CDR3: CASRPTPEETQYF. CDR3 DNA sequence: TGTGCCAGCAGGCCGACCCCGGAGGAGACCCAGTACTTC.

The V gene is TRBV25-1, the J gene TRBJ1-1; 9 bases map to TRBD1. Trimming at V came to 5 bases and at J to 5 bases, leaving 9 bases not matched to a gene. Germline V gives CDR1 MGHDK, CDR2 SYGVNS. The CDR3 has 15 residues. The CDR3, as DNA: TGTGCCAGCAGTTCGGGGGGACAGGGTGGGACTGAAGCTTTCTTT. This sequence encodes CASSSGGQGGTEAFF.

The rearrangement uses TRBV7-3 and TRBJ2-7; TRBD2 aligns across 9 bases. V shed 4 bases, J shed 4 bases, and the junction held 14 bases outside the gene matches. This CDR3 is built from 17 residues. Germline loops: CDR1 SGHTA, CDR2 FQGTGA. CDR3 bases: TGTGCCAGCAGCTCTTTTGGGATGGTAGCGGGAGCATACGAGCAGTACTTC. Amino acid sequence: CASSSFGMVAGAYEQYF.

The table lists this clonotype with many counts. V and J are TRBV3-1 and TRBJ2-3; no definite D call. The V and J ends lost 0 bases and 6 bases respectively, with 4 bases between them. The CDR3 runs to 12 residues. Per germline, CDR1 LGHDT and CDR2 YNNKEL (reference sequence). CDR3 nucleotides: TGTGCCAGCAGCCAAGAGAGGGATACGCAGTATTTT. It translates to CASSQERDTQYF.

The CDR3 sequence is CASGAGRASNEQFF. In DNA, the CDR3 is TGTGCCAGCGGGGCCGGGAGGGCCTCGAATGAGCAGTTCTTC. V gene TRBV6-1 combines with J gene TRBJ2-1; 8 bases agree with TRBD2. The junction had 10 bases not matched to a gene; V was cut back by 8 bases and J by 7 bases. The length of the CDR3 is 14 residues. Germline CDR1 and CDR2: MNHNS and SASEGT.